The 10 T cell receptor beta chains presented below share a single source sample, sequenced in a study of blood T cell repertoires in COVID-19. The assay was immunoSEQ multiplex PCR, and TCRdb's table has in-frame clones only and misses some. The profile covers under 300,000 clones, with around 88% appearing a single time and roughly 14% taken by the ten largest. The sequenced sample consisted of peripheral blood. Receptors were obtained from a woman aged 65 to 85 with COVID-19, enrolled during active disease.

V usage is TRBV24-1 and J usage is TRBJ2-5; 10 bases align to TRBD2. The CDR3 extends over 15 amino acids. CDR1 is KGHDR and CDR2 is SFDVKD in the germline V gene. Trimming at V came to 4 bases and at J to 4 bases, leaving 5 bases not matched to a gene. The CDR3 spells CATSDSGGAVETQYF. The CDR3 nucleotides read TGTGCCACCAGTGACAGCGGGGGGGCCGTAGAGACCCAGTACTTC.

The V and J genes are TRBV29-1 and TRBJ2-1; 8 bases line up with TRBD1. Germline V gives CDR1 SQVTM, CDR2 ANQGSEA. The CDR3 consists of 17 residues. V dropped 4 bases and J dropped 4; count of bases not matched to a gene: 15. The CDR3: CSVARIRDRGGYNEQFF. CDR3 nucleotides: TGCAGCGTTGCCCGAATAAGAGACAGGGGTGGTTACAATGAGCAGTTCTTC.

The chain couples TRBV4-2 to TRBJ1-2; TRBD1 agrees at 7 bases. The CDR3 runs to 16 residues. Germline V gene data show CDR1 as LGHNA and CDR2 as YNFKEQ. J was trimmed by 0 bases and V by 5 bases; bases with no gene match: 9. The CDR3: CASSSYLGQTNYGYTF. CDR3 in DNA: TGTGCCAGCAGCTCTTACTTGGGACAGACTAACTATGGCTACACCTTC.

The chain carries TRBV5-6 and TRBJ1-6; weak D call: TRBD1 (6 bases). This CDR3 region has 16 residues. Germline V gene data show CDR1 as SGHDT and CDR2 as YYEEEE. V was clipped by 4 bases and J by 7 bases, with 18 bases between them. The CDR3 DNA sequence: TGTGCCAGCAGCCGCCGGACAGCTAGGGGGAATTCACCCCTCCACTTT. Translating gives CASSRRTARGNSPLHF. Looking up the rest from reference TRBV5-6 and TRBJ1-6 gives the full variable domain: DAGVTQSPTHLIKTRGQQVTLRCSPKSGHDTVSWYQQALGQGPQFIFQYYEEEERQRGNFPDRFSGHQFPNYSSELNVNALLLGDSALYLCASSRRTARGNSPLHFGNGTRLTVT.

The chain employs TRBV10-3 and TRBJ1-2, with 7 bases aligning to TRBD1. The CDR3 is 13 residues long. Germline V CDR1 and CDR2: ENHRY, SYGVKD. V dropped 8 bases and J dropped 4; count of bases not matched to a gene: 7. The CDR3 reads CAIQQGETYGYTF. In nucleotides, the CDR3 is TGTGCCATCCAGCAGGGGGAGACCTATGGCTACACCTTC.

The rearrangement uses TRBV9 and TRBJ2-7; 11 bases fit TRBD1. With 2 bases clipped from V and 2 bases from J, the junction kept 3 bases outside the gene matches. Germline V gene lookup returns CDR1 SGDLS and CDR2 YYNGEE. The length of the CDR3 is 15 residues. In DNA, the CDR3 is TGTGCCAGCAGCGTGGGGACAGGGGGTCCCTACGAGCAGTACTTC. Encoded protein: CASSVGTGGPYEQYF.

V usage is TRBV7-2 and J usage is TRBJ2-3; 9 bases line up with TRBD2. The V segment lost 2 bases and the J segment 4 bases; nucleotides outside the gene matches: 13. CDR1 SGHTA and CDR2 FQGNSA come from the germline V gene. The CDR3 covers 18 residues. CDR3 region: CASSLTSRTSVISDTQYF. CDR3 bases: TGTGCCAGCAGCTTAACATCGAGGACTAGCGTCATTTCAGATACGCAGTATTTT.

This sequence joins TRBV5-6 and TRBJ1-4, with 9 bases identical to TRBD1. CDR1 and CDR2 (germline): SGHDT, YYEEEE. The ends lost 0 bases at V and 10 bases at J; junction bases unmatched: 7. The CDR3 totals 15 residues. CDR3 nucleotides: TGTGCCAGCAGCTTGGATGGGACAGGGTCAGGAAAACTGTTTTTT. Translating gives CASSLDGTGSGKLFF. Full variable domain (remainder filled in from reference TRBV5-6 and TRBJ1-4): DAGVTQSPTHLIKTRGQQVTLRCSPKSGHDTVSWYQQALGQGPQFIFQYYEEEERQRGNFPDRFSGHQFPNYSSELNVNALLLGDSALYLCASSLDGTGSGKLFFGSGTQLSVL.

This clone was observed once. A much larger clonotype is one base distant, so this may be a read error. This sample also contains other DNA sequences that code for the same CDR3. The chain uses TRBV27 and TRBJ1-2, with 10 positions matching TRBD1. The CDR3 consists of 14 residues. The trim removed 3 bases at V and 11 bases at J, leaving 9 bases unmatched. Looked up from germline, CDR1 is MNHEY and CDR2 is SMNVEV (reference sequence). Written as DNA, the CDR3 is TGTGCCAGCAGTTTGAGGGGACAGGGGTTTGGTTACACCTTC. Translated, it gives CASSLRGQGFGYTF.

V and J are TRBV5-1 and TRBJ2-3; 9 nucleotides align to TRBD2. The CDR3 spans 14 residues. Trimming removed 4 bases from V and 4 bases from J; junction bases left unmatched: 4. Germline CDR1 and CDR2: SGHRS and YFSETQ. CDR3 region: CASSTGLAADTQYF. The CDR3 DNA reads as TGCGCCAGCAGCACGGGACTAGCAGCAGATACGCAGTATTTT.